The rows below give T cell receptor beta chains drawn from one sample of a study of blood T cell repertoires in COVID-19. TCRdb's copy holds only in-frame clones and misses some; the assay was immunoSEQ multiplex PCR. The sample records about 160,000 clones, about 80% being singletons. Sample: peripheral blood. The source is a man between 60 and 75 years old with acute or convalescent COVID-19. The CDR3 runs from the conserved cysteine through the conserved F or W. Each record gives: V gene, D gene, J gene, CDR3 protein. The D gene is left open where the match is weak.

TRBV3-1/TRBV3-2	TRBD2	TRBJ2-7	CASSFGTTSSYEQYF
TRBV27	TRBD2	TRBJ2-7	CASSPTTSGGYEQYF
TRBV2	TRBD1	TRBJ2-7	CASRDRAEQYF
TRBV9	-	TRBJ1-5	CASSPAAGNQPQHF
TRBV30	TRBD2	TRBJ2-1	CAWSVLAGGTPEQFF
TRBV6-2/TRBV6-3	-	TRBJ1-5	CASSPTYGSNQPQHF
TRBV18	-	TRBJ1-1	CASSPTRDTNTEAFF
TRBV19	TRBD1	TRBJ1-2	CATSSGTAYGYTF
TRBV4-2	TRBD1	TRBJ1-1	CASSQGTGGEAFF
TRBV9	-	TRBJ1-5	CASSVGTNQPQHF
TRBV3-1/TRBV3-2	-	TRBJ2-2	CASSSAGANTGELFF
TRBV11-2	-	TRBJ1-1	CASSLEGSTGSTEAFF
TRBV10-3	-	TRBJ1-5	CAISESAGVGQPQHF
TRBV18	-	TRBJ2-5	CASSPEAGSETQYF
TRBV9	-	TRBJ1-2	CASSTGAPVKGYTF
TRBV5-1	TRBD2	TRBJ2-3	CASSLGASGGSSTDTQYF
TRBV6-5	TRBD1	TRBJ1-4	CATRQGDEKLFF
TRBV2	TRBD1	TRBJ1-2	CASSLKTGLDGYTF
TRBV7-2	-	TRBJ2-7	CASSFAYEQYF
TRBV4-1	TRBD1	TRBJ2-7	CASSHPGQFTYEQYF
TRBV11-2	-	TRBJ1-2	CASSFDRTPYGYTF
TRBV15	TRBD1	TRBJ2-7	CATSRGQGSSYEQYF
TRBV12-5	-	TRBJ1-5	CASGLGQYSNQPQHF
TRBV30	-	TRBJ1-6	CASGNLNSPLHF
TRBV2	-	TRBJ1-6	CASSERGISPLHF
TRBV29-1	TRBD1	TRBJ1-6	CSVTQGARGSPLHF
TRBV7-3	TRBD2	TRBJ2-3	CASSPGLAGGLADTQYF
TRBV29-1	-	TRBJ2-7	CSVEDGDYEQYF
TRBV6-2/TRBV6-3	TRBD2	TRBJ2-1	CASSYIAGLDEQFF
TRBV6-5	-	TRBJ2-1	CASSYQGHRGNEQFF
TRBV5-5	TRBD1	TRBJ1-2	CASSPGQGSYGYTF
TRBV27	TRBD1	TRBJ2-1	CASSPRQGKGVEQFF
TRBV4-3	-	TRBJ1-1	CASSQVSEGTEAFF
TRBV7-3	-	TRBJ2-1	CASSLNGAPYNEQFF
TRBV11-2	-	TRBJ1-2	CASSLERREIYGYTF
TRBV7-2	TRBD1	TRBJ1-1	CASSLRQGITEAFF
TRBV24-1	-	TRBJ2-1	CATSDSQGNEQFF
TRBV7-3	TRBD2	TRBJ2-2	CASSQTSGGNTGELFF
TRBV29-1	-	TRBJ1-2	CSGTETDYGYTF
TRBV7-2	TRBD2	TRBJ2-1	CASSLERGPYNEQFF
TRBV6-5	TRBD1	TRBJ1-4	CASSTDRGRGLFF
TRBV12-3/TRBV12-4	-	TRBJ1-1	CASSNRATEAFF